This T cell receptor beta chain was captured by sequencing in a study of neurological immune-mediated disorders (dated by TCRdb to between 2017 and 2020). Background on the whole study: Among the approximately 35 multiple sclerosis patients, relapsing-remitting MS accounted for approximately 30 and secondary progressive MS accounted for 3. Peripheral blood TCR-beta repertoires from patients with HTLV-I-associated myelopathy (HAM/TSP), patients with multiple sclerosis, and healthy controls were compared in the study using UMI-based sequencing. Of the approximately 70 subjects in the cohort, some 15 were HAM/TSP patients, around 34 were multiple sclerosis patients, and about 20 were healthy controls. Longitudinal samples, technical triplicates and paired sorted CD4+ and CD8+ T-cell subsets, alongside PBMC samples, were included among the approximately 110 TCR-beta libraries.

cDNA synthesis used template-switch 5'RACE with a primer carrying a 10-nucleotide random unique molecular identifier tagging each TCR transcript. Every sequencing run yielded over 190 million TCR-beta sequences covering 15-18 subjects. Total RNA was extracted with the RNeasy kit. TCR-beta VDJ regions were amplified with primers for the TCR constant region and the 5'RACE anchor, using the KAPA Real-time Library Amplification kit. A first PCR added sample indexes and Illumina adaptors, after which a second PCR increased the library yield. The roughly 650 bp TCR product was size-selected on a 2% E-gel SizeSelection system after Ampure bead purification. Before pooling, libraries had their quality checked on a Bioanalyzer, their concentration measured with Qubit, and their quantity determined with the Kapa Library Quantification kit. Libraries were sequenced paired-end 2 x 150 bp on an Illumina HiSeq 2500. To increase sequence diversity, roughly 24-31% phiX was spiked into each library pool. Concerning the study's data processing: Quality-filtered reads were processed with the UMI-based MiGEC pipeline, and over 80% of raw TCR sequences were removed by the MiGEC pipeline during error correction. VDJ genes were aligned to IMGT germline references, and clonotypes were defined by unique CDR3 amino acid sequence plus V-J genes. Clonal expansion, Shannon diversity and CDR3 relatedness (CalcPairwiseDistances, ClusterSamples) were evaluated with VDJtools, and phylogenetic trees were built with CLCbio workbench. A clone was classed as expanded if it had 8 or more unique UMIs, a cutoff based on coefficient-of-variation modelling across technical triplicates. The raw public data were reprocessed by TCRdb itself: fastp quality trimming at Q25, MiXCR clonotype calling, in-frame beta chains only. Each entry is one CDR3 protein sequence, shown with its most common DNA and genes. TCRdb's processing, not the authors', yielded these V and J calls. Within this sample are tens of thousands of distinct CDR3 sequences, with under 4.5% of them counted one time only. Around 2.7% of the sample belongs to the ten largest clones.

This clonotype has ten or more counts. The clone's antigen remains unknown. No much larger clonotype is one base removed from it; base qualities were not supplied. Libraries from unsorted PBMCs were made from 2 million PBMCs kept in RNAlater at -80 degrees C until RNA extraction. Multiple sclerosis patients were enrolled in a US clinical protocol under which disease progression was evaluated by magnetic resonance imaging. Peripheral blood was subjected to Ficoll-Hypaque density gradient centrifugation to isolate PBMCs, which were then cryopreserved in liquid nitrogen. What the authors observed across the whole study: No identical CDR3 amino acid sequences were found to be shared among expanded clones across subjects, suggesting that TCR-beta repertoires were private in all groups. TCR clonal expansion was highest in HAM/TSP patients and lowest in MS patients, with MS patients falling below even healthy controls. No clinical or MRI features were associated with the MS cluster, and the authors said that larger cohorts are needed. Repertoires from 18 of 34 MS patients were grouped by phylogenetic analysis into a cluster of related CDR3 sequences, suggesting a possible repertoire-level signature.

The germline V gene sets CDR1 to SGHTA and CDR2 to FQGNSA. The CDR3, cysteine through phenylalanine, is 13 amino acids long. CDR3 DNA is the only sequence kept; it has 39 bases, read in frame from the first base. V loses 3 bases at its end and J loses 4 bases; junction bases beyond the gene matches: 2. This receptor chain uses TRBV7-2 and TRBJ1-2, with TRBD1 matching 7 junction bases. Sequencing input: PBMCs. The TCR originated in a woman between 45 and 65 years old with multiple sclerosis. At the DNA level, the sequence is TGTGCCAGCAGCTTGGACAGGAGCTATGGCTACACCTTC. It translates to CASSLDRSYGYTF.